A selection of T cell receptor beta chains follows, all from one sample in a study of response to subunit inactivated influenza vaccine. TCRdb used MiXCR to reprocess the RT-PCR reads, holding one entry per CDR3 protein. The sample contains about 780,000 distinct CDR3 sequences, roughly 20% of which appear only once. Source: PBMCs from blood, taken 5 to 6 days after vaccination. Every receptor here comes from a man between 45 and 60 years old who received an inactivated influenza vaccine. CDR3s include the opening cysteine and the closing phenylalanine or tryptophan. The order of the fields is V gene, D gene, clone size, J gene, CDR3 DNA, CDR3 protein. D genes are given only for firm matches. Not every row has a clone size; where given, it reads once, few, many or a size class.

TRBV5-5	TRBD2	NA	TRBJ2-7	TGTGCCAGCAGCTCCACTAGCGGGGGTACCTACGAGCAGTACTTC	CASSSTSGGTYEQYF
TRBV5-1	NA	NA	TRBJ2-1	TGCGCCAGCAGCTTGGACCTAGCGCGCCCTACTGAGCAGTTCTTC	CASSLDLARPTEQFF
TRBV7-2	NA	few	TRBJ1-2	TGTGCCAGCAGCTTAGTGGGAGATTTGGCGGGAGGCTACACCTTC	CASSLVGDLAGGYTF
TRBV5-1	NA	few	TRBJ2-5	TGCGCCAGCAGCATATGGGGGCAGGAGACCCAGTACTTC	CASSIWGQETQYF
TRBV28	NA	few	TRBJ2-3	TGTGCCAGCACCGGCCTCGCAGATACGCAGTATTTT	CASTGLADTQYF
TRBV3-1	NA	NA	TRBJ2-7	TGTGCCAGCAGCCAAATCGTCGGACTACGACCCTACGAGCAGTACTTC	CASSQIVGLRPYEQYF
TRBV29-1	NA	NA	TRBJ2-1	TGCAGCGTTGAGACAGATTCCTACAATGAGCAGTTCTTC	CSVETDSYNEQFF
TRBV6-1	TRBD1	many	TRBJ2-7	TGTGCCAGCAGCTGGGGACAGGGTTCCTACGAGCAGTACTTC	CASSWGQGSYEQYF
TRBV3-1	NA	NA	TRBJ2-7	TGTGCCAGCAGCCAACATCGCAGGGGCGGCGAGCAGTACTTC	CASSQHRRGGEQYF
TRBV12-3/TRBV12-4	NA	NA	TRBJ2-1	TGTGCCAGCAGTTCAATTCAGGGCGCCCCCACCTACAATGAGCAGTTCTTC	CASSSIQGAPTYNEQFF
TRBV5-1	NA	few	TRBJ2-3	TGCGCCAGCAGCTTTGGGCAGGAAAGCACAGATACGCAGTATTTT	CASSFGQESTDTQYF
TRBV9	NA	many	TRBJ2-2	TGTGCCAGCAGCTTAACAGGGTTGGGGAACACCGGGGAGCTGTTTTTT	CASSLTGLGNTGELFF
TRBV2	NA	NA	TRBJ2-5	TGTGCCAGCAGTGGCCTAGTAGAGACCCAGTACTTC	CASSGLVETQYF
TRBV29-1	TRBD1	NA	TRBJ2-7	TGCAGCGTCTCCCTGGGGACAGGGACCTACGAGCAGTACTTC	CSVSLGTGTYEQYF
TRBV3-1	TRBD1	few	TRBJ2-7	TGTGCCAGCGGGACAGGGGAAAGCTACGAGCAGTACTTC	CASGTGESYEQYF
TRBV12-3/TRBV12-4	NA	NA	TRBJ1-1	TGTGCCAGCAGTCGGTGGGAGACTGAAGCTTTCTTT	CASSRWETEAFF
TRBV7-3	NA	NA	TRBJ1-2	TGTGCCAGCAGCGCCTCCCCCCGGGGGCTCGACTATGGCTACACCTTC	CASSASPRGLDYGYTF
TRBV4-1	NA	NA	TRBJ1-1	TGCGCCAGCAGCCAAACACAGATCATGAACACTGAAGCTTTCTTT	CASSQTQIMNTEAFF
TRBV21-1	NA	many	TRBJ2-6	TGTGCCAGCAGCAATTTAAGGTCTGGGGCCAACGTCCTGACTTTC	CASSNLRSGANVLTF
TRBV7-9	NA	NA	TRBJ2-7	TGTGCCAGCAGCTTAGCGGAGGCAGGATCCTACGAGCAGTACTTC	CASSLAEAGSYEQYF
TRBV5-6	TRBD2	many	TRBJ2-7	TGTGCCAGCAGCTTGGAGGTAGCGGGAGACACCTACGAGCAGTACTTC	CASSLEVAGDTYEQYF
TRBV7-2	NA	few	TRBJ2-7	TGTGCCAGCAGCTTAGCGGAGAGCTCCTACGAGCAGTACTTC	CASSLAESSYEQYF
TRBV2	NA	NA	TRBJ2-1	TGTGCCAGCAGATTTGACAGTTACAATGAGCAGTTCTTC	CASRFDSYNEQFF
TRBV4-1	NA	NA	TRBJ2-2	TGCGCCAGCAGCCCCTTAGGACAGGGAGGGACCGGGGAGCTGTTTTTT	CASSPLGQGGTGELFF
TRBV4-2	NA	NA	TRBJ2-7	TGTGCCAGCAGCCCAGACGCTTCCTACGAGCAGTACTTC	CASSPDASYEQYF
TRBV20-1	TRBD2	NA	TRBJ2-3	TGCAGTTCCCGTCTAGCGGGGAGCACAGATACGCAGTATTTT	CSSRLAGSTDTQYF
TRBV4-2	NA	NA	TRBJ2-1	TGTGCCAGCAGCCAACGGGACAAATCATACAATGAGCAGTTCTTC	CASSQRDKSYNEQFF
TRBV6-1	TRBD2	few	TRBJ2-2	TGTGCCAGCACCCCAACTAGCGGCGAAAACACCGGGGAGCTGTTTTTT	CASTPTSGENTGELFF
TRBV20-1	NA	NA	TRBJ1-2	TGCAGTGCTAGAACCGGGGCCTCCCTCGGCTACACCTTC	CSARTGASLGYTF
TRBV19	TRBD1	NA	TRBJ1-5	TGTGCCAGTACATACCGCGGCCAGGGGGGCAATCAGCCCCAGCATTTT	CASTYRGQGGNQPQHF
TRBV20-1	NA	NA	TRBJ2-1	TGCAGTGCAACGCATACTAGCTTTCCCTACAATGAGCAGTTCTTC	CSATHTSFPYNEQFF
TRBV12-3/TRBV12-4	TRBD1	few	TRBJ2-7	TGTGCCAGCAGTTTAGGGACAGGGGGCTGGTACGAGCAGTACTTC	CASSLGTGGWYEQYF
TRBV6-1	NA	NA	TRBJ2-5	TGTGCCAGTTGGGGGGCTAAACATTACGGGGGGCAAGAGACCCAGTACTTC	CASWGAKHYGGQETQYF
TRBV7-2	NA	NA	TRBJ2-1	TGTGCCAGCCGCTCATCCTGGGGGACCGAGGGAGAGCAGTTCTTC	CASRSSWGTEGEQFF
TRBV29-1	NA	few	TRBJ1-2	TGCAGCGTTGAAGATCGGGTGGTAGGCGGCTACACCTTC	CSVEDRVVGGYTF
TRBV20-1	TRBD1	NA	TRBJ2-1	TGCAGTGCTAGTAGGGGACAGGGTATAGTAAATGAGCAGTTCTTC	CSASRGQGIVNEQFF
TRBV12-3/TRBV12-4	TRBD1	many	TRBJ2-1	TGTGCCAGCAGGGAGACAGGGGCCGCCTTCAATGAGCAGTTCTTC	CASRETGAAFNEQFF
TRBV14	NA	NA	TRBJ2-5	TGTGCCAGCAGCCAGCCCCGGCGGGGCTCAACACAAGAGACCCAGTACTTC	CASSQPRRGSTQETQYF
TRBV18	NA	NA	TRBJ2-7	TGTGCCAGCTCACCACATTTCAGGGGTGGGTCCTACGAGCAGTACTTC	CASSPHFRGGSYEQYF
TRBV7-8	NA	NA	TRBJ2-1	TGTGCCAGCAGCTGGGGGGCCTCCTACTCCTACAATGAGCAGTTCTTC	CASSWGASYSYNEQFF
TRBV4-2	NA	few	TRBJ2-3	TGTGCCAGCAGCCAAGTAGGTAGCGCAGATACGCAGTATTTT	CASSQVGSADTQYF
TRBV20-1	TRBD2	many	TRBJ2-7	TGCAGTGCTCGTTGGACTAGCGGTGGCTACGAGCAGTACTTC	CSARWTSGGYEQYF
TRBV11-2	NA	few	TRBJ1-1	TGTGCCAGCAGCTTAGAAGGGGGGGGCACTGAAGCTTTCTTT	CASSLEGGGTEAFF
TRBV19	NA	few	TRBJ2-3	TGTGCCAGTAGTATCACCGGGTTGGGGCAGTATTTT	CASSITGLGQYF
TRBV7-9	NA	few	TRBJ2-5	TGTGCCAGCAGCTTCCCGGGAAAGGGGACCCAGTACTTC	CASSFPGKGTQYF
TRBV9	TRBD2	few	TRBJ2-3	TGTGCCAGCAGCGTGGCCGGGAGGGCCGTGGGGGATACGCAGTATTTT	CASSVAGRAVGDTQYF